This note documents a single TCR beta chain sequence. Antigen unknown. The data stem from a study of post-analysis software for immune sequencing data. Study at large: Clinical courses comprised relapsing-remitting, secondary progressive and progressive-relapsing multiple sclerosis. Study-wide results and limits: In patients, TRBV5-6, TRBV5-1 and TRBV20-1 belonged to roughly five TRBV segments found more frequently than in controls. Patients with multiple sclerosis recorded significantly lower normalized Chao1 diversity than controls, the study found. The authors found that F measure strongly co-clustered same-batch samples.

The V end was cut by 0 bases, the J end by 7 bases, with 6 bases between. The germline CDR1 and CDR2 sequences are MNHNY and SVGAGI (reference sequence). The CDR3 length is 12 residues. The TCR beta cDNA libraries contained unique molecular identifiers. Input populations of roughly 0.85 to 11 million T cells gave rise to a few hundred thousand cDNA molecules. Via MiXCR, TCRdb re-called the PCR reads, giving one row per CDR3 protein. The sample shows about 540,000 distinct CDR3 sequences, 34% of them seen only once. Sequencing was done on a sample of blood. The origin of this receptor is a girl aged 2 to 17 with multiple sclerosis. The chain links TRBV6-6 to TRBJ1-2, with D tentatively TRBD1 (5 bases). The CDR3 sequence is CASSYSRGGYTF. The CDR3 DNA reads TGTGCCAGCAGTTACTCGAGGGGTGGCTACACCTTC.